Listed below are T cell receptor beta chains from one sample, sequenced in a study of blood T cell repertoires in COVID-19. This table comes from immunoSEQ multiplex PCR, and its TCRdb copy is limited to in-frame clones, with some not included. This table holds approximately 91,000 clones, 76% found once. The source material was peripheral blood. The receptors were gathered from a man between 70 and 80 years old with acute or convalescent COVID-19. Both conserved end residues are trimmed from each CDR3.

J	V	CDR3
TRBJ1-2	TRBV25-1	ASSSTENYGYT
TRBJ2-3	TRBV10-2	ASSAGLALPDTQY
TRBJ1-2	TRBV28	ASSPLDRGQGYT
TRBJ1-2	TRBV4-1	ASSQEVGTGGIYGYT
TRBJ1-2	TRBV24-1	ATSDLGQGGYGYT
TRBJ2-1	TRBV10-2	ASSESGRLAGGPKFYNEQF
TRBJ1-1	TRBV15	ATKGQGNTEAF
TRBJ1-2	TRBV25-1	ASRKEGNNGYT
TRBJ2-1	TRBV19	ASSMTSGNLYEQF
TRBJ1-1	TRBV2	ASSVNRRVKAF
TRBJ1-5	TRBV18	ASSLGPPGPQH
TRBJ2-4	TRBV27	ASLGRAGGSASAKNIQY
TRBJ2-1	TRBV15	ATSRESAGQGFHEQF
TRBJ1-1	TRBV9	ASSPTGNTEAF
TRBJ2-7	TRBV5-1	ASSLVVTSYEQY
TRBJ2-2	TRBV7-6	ASSFVASGTGELF
TRBJ2-7	TRBV5-5	ASSFGTEVY
TRBJ1-4	TRBV5-1	ASSRDTTNEKLF
TRBJ1-2	TRBV10-3	AISESRESRAGYT
TRBJ1-2	TRBV3-1/TRBV3-2	ASSRDRLSYGYT
TRBJ1-2	TRBV5-1	ASSSTGDGYGYT
TRBJ1-1	TRBV2	ASSGQLWAEAF
TRBJ2-5	TRBV6-5	ASSYSGGTGETQY
TRBJ1-3	TRBV4-1	ASSHSTGASGNTIY
TRBJ1-1	TRBV29-1	SVVDSHTEAF
TRBJ2-4	TRBV6-5	ASTIGKGAKNIQY
TRBJ2-7	TRBV27	ASSLKGVSSYEQY
TRBJ1-1	TRBV7-2	ASSSTGIRTEAF
TRBJ1-2	TRBV19	ASSIGQGAYGYT
TRBJ1-1	TRBV5-1	ASSLGGSQNTEAF
TRBJ2-5	TRBV7-8	ASSQTSGRPKETQY
TRBJ2-3	TRBV2	ASSERMGGGDTQY
TRBJ2-7	TRBV6-6	ASSLPERDHEQY
TRBJ2-7	TRBV27	ASRSTGYSEQY
TRBJ1-4	TRBV2	ASSEAHGTATEKLF
TRBJ1-2	TRBV24-1	ATSAGQPLNYGYT
TRBJ2-3	TRBV30	AWQGASTDTQY
TRBJ2-2	TRBV5-1	ASSLAVIGGTGELF
TRBJ2-1	TRBV4-2	ASSQDPGGGNEQF
TRBJ2-1	TRBV5-1	ASSLSSGAGSSYNEQF
TRBJ2-2	TRBV7-3	ASSPQAGNTGELF
TRBJ2-1	TRBV7-3	ASSSQGQISDEQF
TRBJ1-1	TRBV24-1	ATSDSSGGNTEAF